The clone carrying this T cell receptor (beta chain) was picked up a small number of times. Its antigen is not known. Germline V gene lookup returns CDR1 SGHRS and CDR2 YFSETQ. This CDR3 is 12 amino acids long. V was shortened by 1 base and J by 2 bases, with 2 bases between the two germline ends. The source of the sample is a study of vaccination and CD4 T cells after COVID-19. The study sequenced cultured CD4+ T cell DNA using the Oncomine TCR Beta short-read assay. TCRdb redid the calling of the PCR reads with MiXCR, one entry per CDR3 protein. The table records about 15,000 distinct CDR3 sequences, roughly 22% of them present only once. Findings and limits, study-wide: Spike mono-reactivity was the property of 304 of 307 vaccine-specific clones in convalescent patients.

Indicated treatment: roughly nine-day PBMC culture with coronavirus spike peptide pools or control peptides (ViraFEST assay). ViraFEST stimulated the growth of antigen-specific T cells using peptide pools and subsequently profiled their TCRs by sequencing. The chain carries TRBV5-1 and TRBJ2-3; D gene uncertain. The sample was CD4+ T cells from blood, cultured in vitro, taken before SARS-CoV-2 vaccination. The clonotype was recovered from a human donor who received a COVID-19 vaccine. The chain's CDR3 is CASSLITDTQYF. DNA of the CDR3: TGCGCCAGCAGCTTGATCACAGATACGCAGTATTTT.